This section outlines one T cell receptor beta chain sequence together with its context. Germline lookup yields CDR1 MNHNY and CDR2 SVGAGI (reference sequence). The CDR3 loop spans 12 amino acids. The V end was cut by 5 bases, the J end by 3 bases, with 7 bases between. This sample was taken from a study of control samples from healthy donors and cancer patients. TCRdb's copy holds only in-frame clones and misses some; the assay was immunoSEQ multiplex PCR. The profile covers 100,000 to 120,000 clones, with 83% appearing a single time and over 10% taken by the ten largest. The source is a woman in her forties or fifties in good health. V and J are TRBV6-6 and TRBJ1-1; perhaps TRBD1 as D (5 bases). The sample was blood. Here the CDR3 DNA reads TGTGCCAGCAGTAACAGGTACACTGAAGCTTTCTTT. This codes for CASSNRYTEAFF.